This T cell receptor beta chain was sequenced during a study of cytomegalovirus exposure and HLA in healthy donors. Both 60 Vbeta primers and 13 Jbeta primers went into the PCR. Libraries were prepared by immunoSEQ multiplex PCR; TCRdb keeps only in-frame clonotypes and omits some of them. This sample has over 120,000 clones, with 80% found just once. V was trimmed by 2 bases and J by 4 bases, leaving 14 bases between them. The CDR3 is made up of 15 amino acids. In germline, CDR1 is MNHNS, CDR2 SASEGT. V gene TRBV6-1 combines with J gene TRBJ1-1; unclear D gene. The sequencing sample was made of PBMCs. The source is a man in his fifties in good health and CMV-seronegative. The CDR3 region is CASSELSPEGTEAFF. CDR3 coding DNA: TGTGCCAGCAGTGAACTTTCCCCAGAGGGCACTGAAGCTTTCTTT.